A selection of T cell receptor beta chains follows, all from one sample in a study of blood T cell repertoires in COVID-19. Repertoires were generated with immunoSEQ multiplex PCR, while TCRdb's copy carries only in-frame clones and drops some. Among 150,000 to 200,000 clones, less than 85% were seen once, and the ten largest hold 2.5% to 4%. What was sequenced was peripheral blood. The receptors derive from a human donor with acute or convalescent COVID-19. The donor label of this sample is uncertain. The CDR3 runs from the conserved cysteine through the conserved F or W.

cdr3_aa: CASKSGLKNTEAFF
v_call: TRBV19
j_call: TRBJ1-1

cdr3_aa: CASHLPGGAGYGYTF
v_call: TRBV5-8
j_call: TRBJ1-2

cdr3_aa: CASSPPGRYGELFF
v_call: TRBV7-9
j_call: TRBJ2-2

cdr3_aa: CAISDGQGARGNTIYF
v_call: TRBV10-3
j_call: TRBJ1-3

cdr3_aa: CASSPRTGLLFPESSYNEQFF
v_call: TRBV28
j_call: TRBJ2-1

cdr3_aa: CASSQGLAGSYEQYF
v_call: TRBV3-1/TRBV3-2
j_call: TRBJ2-7

cdr3_aa: CASSLNNQYEQYF
v_call: TRBV27
j_call: TRBJ2-7

cdr3_aa: CASSSGQIRTNYGYTF
v_call: TRBV7-2
j_call: TRBJ1-2

cdr3_aa: CASRFAQVSYEQYF
v_call: TRBV27
j_call: TRBJ2-7

cdr3_aa: CASSSRGLAFF
v_call: TRBV6-5
j_call: TRBJ1-1

cdr3_aa: CASSKDRVQGTLHF
v_call: TRBV19
j_call: TRBJ1-6

cdr3_aa: CASSGGSGSNQPQHF
v_call: TRBV2
j_call: TRBJ1-5

cdr3_aa: CASSIPGPLPNQPQHF
v_call: TRBV19
j_call: TRBJ1-5

cdr3_aa: CASSTHRTGTYGYTF
v_call: TRBV27
j_call: TRBJ1-2

cdr3_aa: CASSLSAGGPNTGELFF
v_call: TRBV28
j_call: TRBJ2-2